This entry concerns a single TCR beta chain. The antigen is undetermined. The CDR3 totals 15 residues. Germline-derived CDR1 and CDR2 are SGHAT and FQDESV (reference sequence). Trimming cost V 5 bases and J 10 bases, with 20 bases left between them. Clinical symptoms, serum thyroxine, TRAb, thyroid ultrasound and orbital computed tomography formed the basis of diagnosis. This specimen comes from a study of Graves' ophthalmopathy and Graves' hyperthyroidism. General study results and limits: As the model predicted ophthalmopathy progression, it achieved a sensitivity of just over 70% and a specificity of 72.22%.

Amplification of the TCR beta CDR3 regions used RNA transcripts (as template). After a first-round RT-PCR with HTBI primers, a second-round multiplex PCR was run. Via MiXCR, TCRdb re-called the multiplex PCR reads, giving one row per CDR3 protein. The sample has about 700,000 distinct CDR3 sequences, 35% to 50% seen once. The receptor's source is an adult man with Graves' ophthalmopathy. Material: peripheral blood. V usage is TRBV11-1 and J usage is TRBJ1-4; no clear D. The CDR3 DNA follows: TGTGCCAGCAGCCCACCGGGAGCGGACGTTGGAAAACTGTTTTTT. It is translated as CASSPPGADVGKLFF.